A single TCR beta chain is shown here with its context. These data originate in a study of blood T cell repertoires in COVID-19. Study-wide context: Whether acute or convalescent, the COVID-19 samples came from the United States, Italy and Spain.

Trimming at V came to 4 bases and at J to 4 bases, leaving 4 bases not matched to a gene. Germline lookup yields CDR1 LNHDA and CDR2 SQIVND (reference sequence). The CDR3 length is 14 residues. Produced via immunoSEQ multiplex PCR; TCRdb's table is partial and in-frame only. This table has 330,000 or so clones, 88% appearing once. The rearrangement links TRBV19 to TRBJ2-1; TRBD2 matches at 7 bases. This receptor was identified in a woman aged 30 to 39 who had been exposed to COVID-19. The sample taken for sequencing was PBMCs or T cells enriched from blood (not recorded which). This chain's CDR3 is CASSTPLAYNEQFF. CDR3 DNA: TGTGCCAGTAGTACCCCACTAGCGTACAATGAGCAGTTCTTC. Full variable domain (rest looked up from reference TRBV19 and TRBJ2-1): DGGITQSPKYLFRKEGQNVTLSCEQNLNHDAMYWYRQDPGQGLRLIYYSQIVNDFQKGDIAEGYSVSREKKESFPLTVTSAQKNPTAFYLCASSTPLAYNEQFFGPGTRLTVL.